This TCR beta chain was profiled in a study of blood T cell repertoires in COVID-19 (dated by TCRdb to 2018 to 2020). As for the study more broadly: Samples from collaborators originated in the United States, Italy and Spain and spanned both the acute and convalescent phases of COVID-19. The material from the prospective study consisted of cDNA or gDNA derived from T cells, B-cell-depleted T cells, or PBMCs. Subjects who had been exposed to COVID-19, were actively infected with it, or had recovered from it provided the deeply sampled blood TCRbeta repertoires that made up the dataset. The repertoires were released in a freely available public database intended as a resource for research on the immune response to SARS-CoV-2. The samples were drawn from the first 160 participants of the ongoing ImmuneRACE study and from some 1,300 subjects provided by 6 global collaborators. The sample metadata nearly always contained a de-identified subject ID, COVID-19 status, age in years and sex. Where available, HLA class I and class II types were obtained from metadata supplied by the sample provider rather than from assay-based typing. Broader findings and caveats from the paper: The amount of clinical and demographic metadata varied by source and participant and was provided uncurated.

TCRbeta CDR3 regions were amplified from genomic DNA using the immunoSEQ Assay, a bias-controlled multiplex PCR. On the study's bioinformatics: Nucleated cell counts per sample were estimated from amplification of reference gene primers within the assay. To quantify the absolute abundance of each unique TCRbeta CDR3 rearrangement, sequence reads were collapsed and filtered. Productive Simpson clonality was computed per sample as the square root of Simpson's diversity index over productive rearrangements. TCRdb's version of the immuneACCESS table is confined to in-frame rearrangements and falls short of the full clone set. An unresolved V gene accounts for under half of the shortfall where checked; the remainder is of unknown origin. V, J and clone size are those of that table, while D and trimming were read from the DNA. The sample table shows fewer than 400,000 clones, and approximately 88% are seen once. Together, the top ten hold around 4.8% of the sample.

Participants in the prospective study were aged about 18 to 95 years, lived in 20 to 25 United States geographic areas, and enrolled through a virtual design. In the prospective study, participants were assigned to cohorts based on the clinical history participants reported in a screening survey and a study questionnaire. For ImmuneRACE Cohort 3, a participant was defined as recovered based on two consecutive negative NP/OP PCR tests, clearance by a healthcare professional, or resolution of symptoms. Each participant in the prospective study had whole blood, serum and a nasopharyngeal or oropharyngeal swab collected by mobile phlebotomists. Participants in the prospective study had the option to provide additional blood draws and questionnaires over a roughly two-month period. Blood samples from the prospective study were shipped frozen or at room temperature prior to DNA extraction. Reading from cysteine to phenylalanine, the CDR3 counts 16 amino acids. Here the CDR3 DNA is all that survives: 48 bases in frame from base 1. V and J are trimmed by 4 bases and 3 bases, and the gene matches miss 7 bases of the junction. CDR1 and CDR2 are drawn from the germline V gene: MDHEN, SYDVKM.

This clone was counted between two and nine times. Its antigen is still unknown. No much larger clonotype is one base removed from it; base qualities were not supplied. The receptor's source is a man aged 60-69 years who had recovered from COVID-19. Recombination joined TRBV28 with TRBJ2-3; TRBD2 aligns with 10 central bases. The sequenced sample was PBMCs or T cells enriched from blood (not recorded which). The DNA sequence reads TGTGCCAGCAGTTCCCCGGGACTAGCGCATACAGATACGCAGTATTTT. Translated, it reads CASSSPGLAHTDTQYF.